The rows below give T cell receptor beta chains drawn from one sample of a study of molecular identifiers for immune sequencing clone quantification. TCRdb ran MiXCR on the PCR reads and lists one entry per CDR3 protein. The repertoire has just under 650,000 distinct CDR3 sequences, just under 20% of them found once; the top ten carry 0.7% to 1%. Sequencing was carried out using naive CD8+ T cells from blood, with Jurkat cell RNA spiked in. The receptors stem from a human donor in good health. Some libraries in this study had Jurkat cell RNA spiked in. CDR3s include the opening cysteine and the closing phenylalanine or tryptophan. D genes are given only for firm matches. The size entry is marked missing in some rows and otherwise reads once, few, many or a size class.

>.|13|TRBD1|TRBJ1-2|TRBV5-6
TGTGCCAGCAGCCTTGGGGACAGTTGGTCCCTTACCTTC
CASSLGDSWSLTF
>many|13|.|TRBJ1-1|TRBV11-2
TGTGCCAGCAGCTTCTATACTAGCGCTGAAGCTTTCTTT
CASSFYTSAEAFF
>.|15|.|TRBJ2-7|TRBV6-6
TGTGCCAGCAGTTCTTACCCGGGGGAAGCCTACGAGCAGTACTTC
CASSSYPGEAYEQYF
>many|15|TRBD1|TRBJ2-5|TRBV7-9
TGTGCCAGCAGCTCCGCGCAGGGGGACCAAGAGACCCAGTACTTC
CASSSAQGDQETQYF
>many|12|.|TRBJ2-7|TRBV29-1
TGCAGCGTTGAAGGGGACTCCTACGAGCAGTACTTC
CSVEGDSYEQYF
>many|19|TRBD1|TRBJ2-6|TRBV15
TGTGCCACCAGCAGAGGAATCCGGGACAGTCCTTTAGGGGCCAACGTCCTGACTTTC
CATSRGIRDSPLGANVLTF
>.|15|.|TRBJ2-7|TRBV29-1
TGCAGCGTCGTTGTAGGCGTCTCCTCCTCCTGCGAGCAGTACTTC
CSVVVGVSSSCEQYF
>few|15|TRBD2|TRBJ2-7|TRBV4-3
TGCGCCAGCAGCACCAGCCCAGCGGGGGGGGACGAGCAGTACTTC
CASSTSPAGGDEQYF
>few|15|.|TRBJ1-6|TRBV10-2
TGCGCCAGCAGTGATACAGGACTTAATAATTCACCCCTCCACTTT
CASSDTGLNNSPLHF
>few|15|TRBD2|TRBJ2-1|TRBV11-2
TGTGCCAGCAGCTTAACTAGCGGGTGGTACAATGAGCAGTTCTTC
CASSLTSGWYNEQFF
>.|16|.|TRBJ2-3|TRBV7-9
TGTGCCAGCAGAAATCTCGTGGGGCTCAGCACAGATACGCAGTATTTT
CASRNLVGLSTDTQYF
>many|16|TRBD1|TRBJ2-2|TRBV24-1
TGTGCCACCAGTGACCCACAGGGGGCCAACACCGGGGAGCTGTTTTTT
CATSDPQGANTGELFF
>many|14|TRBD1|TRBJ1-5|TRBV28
TGTGCCAGCAGTTTCAGGGGGCTAGGCCAGCCCCAGCATTTT
CASSFRGLGQPQHF
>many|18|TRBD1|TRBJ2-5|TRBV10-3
TGTGCCATCAGTGAGTCCGGGACAGGGTCCCCCTCCCAAGAGACCCAGTACTTC
CAISESGTGSPSQETQYF
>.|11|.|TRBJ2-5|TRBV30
TGTGCCTGGTCGGCCGGCGAGACCCAGTACTTC
CAWSAGETQYF